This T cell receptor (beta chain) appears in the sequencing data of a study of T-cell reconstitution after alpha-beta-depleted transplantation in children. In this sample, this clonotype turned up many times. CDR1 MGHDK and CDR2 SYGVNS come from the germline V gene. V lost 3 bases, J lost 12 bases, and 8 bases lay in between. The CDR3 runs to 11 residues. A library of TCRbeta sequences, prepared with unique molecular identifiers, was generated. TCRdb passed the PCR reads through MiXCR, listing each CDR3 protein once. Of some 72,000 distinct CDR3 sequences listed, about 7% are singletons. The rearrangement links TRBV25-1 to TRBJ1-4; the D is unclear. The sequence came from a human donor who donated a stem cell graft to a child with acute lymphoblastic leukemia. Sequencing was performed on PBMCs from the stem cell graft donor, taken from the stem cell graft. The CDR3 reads CASSDSGELFF. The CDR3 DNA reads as TGTGCCAGCAGTGATAGTGGGGAACTGTTTTTT.